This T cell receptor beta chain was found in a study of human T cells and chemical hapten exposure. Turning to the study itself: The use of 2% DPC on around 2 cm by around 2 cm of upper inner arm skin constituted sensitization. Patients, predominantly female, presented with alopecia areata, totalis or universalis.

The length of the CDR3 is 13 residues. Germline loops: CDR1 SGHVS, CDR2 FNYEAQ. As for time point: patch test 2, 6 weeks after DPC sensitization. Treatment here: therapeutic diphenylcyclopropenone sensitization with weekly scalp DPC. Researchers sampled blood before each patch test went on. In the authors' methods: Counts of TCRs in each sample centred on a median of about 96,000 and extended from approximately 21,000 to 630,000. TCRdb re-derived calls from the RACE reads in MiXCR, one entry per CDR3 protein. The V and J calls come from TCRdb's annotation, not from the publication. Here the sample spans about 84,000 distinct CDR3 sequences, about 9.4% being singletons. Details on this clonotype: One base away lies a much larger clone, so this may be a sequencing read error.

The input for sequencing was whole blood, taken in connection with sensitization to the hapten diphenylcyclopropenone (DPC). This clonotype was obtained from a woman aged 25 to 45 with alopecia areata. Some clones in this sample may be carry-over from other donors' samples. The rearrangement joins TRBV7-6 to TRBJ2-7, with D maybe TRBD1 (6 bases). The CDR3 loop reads CAGSSQQGNEQYF. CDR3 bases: TGTGCCGGCAGCTCTCAACAGGGTAACGAGCAGTACTTC.